Listed below are T cell receptor beta chains from one sample, sequenced in a study of control samples from healthy donors and cancer patients. Repertoires were generated with immunoSEQ multiplex PCR, while TCRdb's copy carries only in-frame clones and drops some. The sample lists about 61,000 clones, roughly 89% occurring once. What was sequenced was PBMCs. The receptor source for this set is a man aged 55 to 70 with colorectal cancer. Each CDR3 is given with its conserved first and last residue. A D gene is named only where the DNA matches it firmly. Size values are once, few and many counts, or a class for expanded clones, and some rows have none.

-,TRBV6-6,TRBJ1-5,13,few,TGTGCCAGTACTCTGGGGAGCAATCAGCCCCAGCATTTT,CASTLGSNQPQHF
TRBD2,TRBV11-3,TRBJ2-7,14,-,TGTGCCAGCAGCTTAGGGGCTAGCGGGGACGAGCAGTACTTC,CASSLGASGDEQYF
TRBD1,TRBV7-6,TRBJ2-3,16,-,TGTGCCAGCAGTCGCCTACAGGGGAGAGTTACAGATACGCAGTATTTT,CASSRLQGRVTDTQYF
TRBD1,TRBV6-6,TRBJ2-7,14,once,TGTGCCAGCACCTCCGGGACAGCAACCTACGAGCAGTACTTC,CASTSGTATYEQYF
-,TRBV5-1,TRBJ2-5,13,-,TGCGCCAGCAGCTTACAGATCCAAGAGACCCAGTACTTC,CASSLQIQETQYF
TRBD2,TRBV11-2,TRBJ2-1,14,once,TGTGCCAGCAGCTATGCCCTAGCGGGAGGGGTTCAGTTCTTC,CASSYALAGGVQFF
TRBD2,TRBV2,TRBJ2-7,16,-,TGTGCCAGCAGTGACGCGACTAGCGGGAGCTCCTACGAGCAGTACTTC,CASSDATSGSSYEQYF
TRBD1,TRBV19,TRBJ1-5,15,-,TGTGCCAGTAGTGAAGCGACAGGGGGGAGTCAGCCCCAGCATTTT,CASSEATGGSQPQHF
TRBD2,TRBV4-3,TRBJ2-7,15,-,TGCGCCAGCAGCCAAGATGCGGGGGGATCCTACGAGCAGTACTTC,CASSQDAGGSYEQYF
-,TRBV11-2,TRBJ1-6,16,-,TGTGCCAGCAGCTTAGATTCCCAGTACTATAATTCACCCCTCCACTTT,CASSLDSQYYNSPLHF
TRBD2,TRBV19,TRBJ2-2,17,-,TGTGCCAGTAGTATCGGACTAGCGGGGCGGTACACCGGGGAGCTGTTTTTT,CASSIGLAGRYTGELFF
-,TRBV29-1,TRBJ1-2,13,once,TGCAGCGCCGGCGGGCAGGGTCGTTATGGCTACACCTTC,CSAGGQGRYGYTF
-,TRBV12-5,TRBJ1-5,17,-,TGTGCTAGTGGTTCCACCAACGACGCCAATAGCAATCAGCCCCAGCATTTT,CASGSTNDANSNQPQHF
-,TRBV5-1,TRBJ1-1,13,few,TGCGCCAGCAGCGGAGGATTGAACACTGAAGCTTTCTTT,CASSGGLNTEAFF
-,TRBV28,TRBJ1-3,14,-,TGTGCCAGCGTGGGGTCGGGGGGAGGAAACACCATATATTTT,CASVGSGGGNTIYF
-,TRBV30,TRBJ1-2,12,-,TGTGCCTGGAGTCTGGGGTCTTATGGCTACACCTTC,CAWSLGSYGYTF
-,TRBV12-3/TRBV12-4,TRBJ1-5,12,-,TGTGCCAGCAGTATTGAGGGTCTGCCCCAGCATTTT,CASSIEGLPQHF
TRBD2,TRBV13,TRBJ2-7,12,-,TGTGCCAGCAGCCAACGGGGGGGGGAGCAGTACTTC,CASSQRGGEQYF
TRBD1,TRBV4-1,TRBJ2-2,16,-,TGCGCCAGCAGCCAGAGGCAGGGGGTAGGCACCGGGGAGCTGTTTTTT,CASSQRQGVGTGELFF
-,TRBV30,TRBJ2-7,13,-,TGTGCCTGGAGTTGGGGGCTCAGGTACGAGCAGTACTTC,CAWSWGLRYEQYF
TRBD2,TRBV3-1/TRBV3-2,TRBJ2-3,16,-,TGTGCCAGCAGCGTCAGACTAGCGGGGGATACAGATACGCAGTATTTT,CASSVRLAGDTDTQYF